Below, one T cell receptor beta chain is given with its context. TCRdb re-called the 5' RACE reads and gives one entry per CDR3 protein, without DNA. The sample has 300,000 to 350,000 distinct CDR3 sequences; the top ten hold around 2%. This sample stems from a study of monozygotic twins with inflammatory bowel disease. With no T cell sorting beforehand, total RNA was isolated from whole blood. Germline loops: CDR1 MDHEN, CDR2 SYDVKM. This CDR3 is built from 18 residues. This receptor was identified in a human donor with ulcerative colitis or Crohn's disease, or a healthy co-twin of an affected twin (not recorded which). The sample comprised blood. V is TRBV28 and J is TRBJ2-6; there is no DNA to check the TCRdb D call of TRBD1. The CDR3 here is CASSPPGTGTSGANVLTF.